This entry is about one T cell receptor (beta chain). With V trimmed by 2 bases and J by 2 bases, 18 bases remained unmatched. This CDR3 region has 20 residues. Germline V CDR1 and CDR2: LGHDT, YNNKEL (reference sequence). The data are from a study of blood T cell repertoires in COVID-19. Study information: Acute and convalescent COVID-19 specimens originated in the United States, Italy and Spain. PBMCs, B-cell-depleted T cells, or T cells were the source of the cDNA or gDNA that made up the material.

Original processing methods: Amplification of reference gene primers was used by the study to estimate nucleated cell counts. Method: immunoSEQ multiplex PCR; TCRdb's copy keeps in-frame clones and lacks some. V, J and clone size are taken as reported in that table, and D and trimming were inferred from the DNA itself. This table holds 650,000 to 800,000 clones, around 90% found once. The clonotype originates from a woman aged 18-35 years with acute or convalescent COVID-19. The chain joins TRBV3-1 (or the pseudogene TRBV3-2) to TRBJ1-3; the match to TRBD1 covers 7 bases. Material for sequencing was peripheral blood. The CDR3 region is CASSQSPGQRLRPPGNTIYF. CDR3 sequence (DNA): TGTGCCAGCAGCCAAAGCCCGGGACAGCGTTTACGCCCTCCTGGAAACACCATATATTTT.